The rows below give T cell receptor beta chains drawn from one sample of a study of cytomegalovirus exposure and HLA in healthy donors. TCRdb's copy holds only in-frame clones and misses some; the assay was immunoSEQ multiplex PCR. Here the sample spans roughly 190,000 clones, 75% to 80% being singletons. The sample was PBMCs. The receptors come from a woman aged 25 to 39 in good health and CMV-seropositive. CDR3s leave out the opening cysteine and the closing phenylalanine or tryptophan. Each record gives: J gene, CDR3 length, V gene, CDR3 protein.

>TRBJ2-1|13|TRBV5-1
ASTPSESSYNEQF
>TRBJ2-1|15|TRBV7-8
ASSLGGYPSSYNEQF
>TRBJ1-2|12|TRBV12-5
ARECRQGSYGYT
>TRBJ2-1|12|TRBV6-1
ASRLGAYVYEQF
>TRBJ1-5|13|TRBV9
ASSATGDSDQPQH
>TRBJ2-7|14|TRBV4-1
ASSQGVQRSRYEQY
>TRBJ2-3|13|TRBV25-1
ASSGGTLMTDTQY
>TRBJ1-1|11|TRBV19
ASLSGVNTEAF
>TRBJ2-5|12|TRBV7-9
ASSPSGGAETQY
>TRBJ2-2|13|TRBV19
ATRPRDRINGELF
>TRBJ2-1|12|TRBV28
ASRVGGLYNEQF
>TRBJ2-7|13|TRBV29-1
SAPPGLARPYEQY
>TRBJ2-2|14|TRBV18
ASSPRLQANTGELF
>TRBJ1-2|10|TRBV10-3
AVGQGDYGYT
>TRBJ2-7|11|TRBV14
ASSRGSSYEQY
>TRBJ1-1|12|TRBV11-3
ASSLGPRGTEAF
>TRBJ2-5|13|TRBV7-3
ASSLTGGPSETQY
>TRBJ2-7|12|TRBV5-1
ASATGTGGYEQY
>TRBJ2-2|15|TRBV4-2
ASSRRNRGVRAGELF
>TRBJ2-1|11|TRBV2
ASRGGTYDEQF
>TRBJ2-7|9|TRBV19
ASRTSSEQY
>TRBJ2-5|13|TRBV19
ASSSGQGAAETQY
>TRBJ2-1|13|TRBV7-2
ASRLDRGAYNEQF
>TRBJ2-1|13|TRBV7-9
ASSLSLAGVHEQF
>TRBJ2-1|14|TRBV7-9
ASSCLAGGPRNEQF
>TRBJ1-1|12|TRBV28
ASSYRSSHTEAF
>TRBJ1-6|14|TRBV5-1
ASSPGGHQLNSPLH
>TRBJ1-1|13|TRBV6-1
ASSRKGQGVTEAF
>TRBJ2-2|10|TRBV6-5
ASSPVSGELF
>TRBJ1-5|15|TRBV27
ASSSPGQGVGNQPQH
>TRBJ1-5|13|TRBV2
ASRLQGGRNQPQH
>TRBJ2-2|14|TRBV19
ASRESPGHVTGELF
>TRBJ2-1|10|TRBV2
ASTDRADEQF
>TRBJ1-2|13|TRBV28
ASRPATGGIYGYT
>TRBJ2-5|16|TRBV2
ASSSPGRTSGGQETQY
>TRBJ1-1|15|TRBV15
ATSRDGGGQLNTEAF
>TRBJ2-4|15|TRBV4-3
ASSQDSGRGGKNIQY
>TRBJ2-2|18|TRBV5-1
ASSLLVVAGVPEGTGELF
>TRBJ2-7|15|TRBV18
ASSPRVRDRGSYEQY
>TRBJ2-1|17|TRBV4-1
ASSPSGTSGGRTLNEQF
>TRBJ1-1|14|TRBV6-1
ASSDRGEIRNTEAF
>TRBJ2-3|15|TRBV5-1
ASSAGTSGRGGDTQY
>TRBJ2-7|11|TRBV6-6
ASSYSRDYEQY
>TRBJ1-6|12|TRBV6-4
ASSAGGEDSPLH
>TRBJ1-2|12|TRBV27
ASTSTGTNYGYT
>TRBJ1-1|14|TRBV7-8
ASSPIRGLLNTEAF
>TRBJ1-1|10|TRBV13
ASSRDRAEAF
>TRBJ1-5|13|TRBV28
ASSSGQGIQQPQH
>TRBJ1-1|14|TRBV5-1
ASSLEGAPVVTEAF
>TRBJ2-5|14|TRBV25-1
ASSDTLRTRQETQY
>TRBJ2-5|15|TRBV7-2
ASSSRRGGYTQETQY
>TRBJ2-7|13|TRBV28
ASSPQGSGSYEQY
>TRBJ1-6|13|TRBV5-1
ASSLDADRRSPLH